This T cell receptor (beta chain) was found in a study of sequential checkpoint blockade in melanoma. About the study: Patients were randomized 1:1 to nivolumab-then-ipilimumab or ipilimumab-then-nivolumab first-line. Maintenance nivolumab came after either treatment sequence.

As for treatment: randomized to nivolumab then ipilimumab (arm A) or the reverse (arm B). None of the patients previously received DNA-damaging chemotherapy. Sorted cells were live CD3+CD8+, lacking CD19 and CD56, from PBMCs. Measured with immunoSEQ multiplex PCR; TCRdb has only the in-frame clones, and not every one. The table records several thousand clones, 53% of them present only once. This clone is medium-sized in the sample. Germline V lookup: CDR1 SNHLY, CDR2 FYNNEI. The length of the CDR3 is 15 residues. The V segment lost 6 bases and the J segment 2 bases; nucleotides outside the gene matches: 5.

Material: CD8+ T cells sorted from blood (inferred from file names), obtained from a patient given nivolumab and ipilimumab in sequence. The chain has TRBV2 and TRBJ1-4; 8 nucleotides match TRBD1. The sequence was collected from a human donor with melanoma. The CDR3 reads CASSGTGTTNEKLFF. The CDR3 bases are TGTGCCAGCAGCGGGACAGGAACGACTAATGAAAAACTGTTTTTT.